This entry features one T cell receptor beta chain sequence. The data stem from a study of cytomegalovirus exposure and HLA in healthy donors. Germline V lookup: CDR1 SGHRS, CDR2 YFSETQ. The junction had 4 bases not matched to a gene; V was cut back by 4 bases and J by 0 bases. The CDR3 totals 15 residues. This PCR relied on a set of 60 Vbeta primers and 13 Jbeta primers. The protocol was immunoSEQ multiplex PCR, while the TCRdb copy is restricted to in-frame clones and leaves out a portion. The sample has around 160,000 clones; 60% to 80% are singletons. V usage is TRBV5-1 and J usage is TRBJ2-3; 8 nucleotides match TRBD2. The source is a male donor in good health and CMV-seronegative. The specimen sequenced was PBMCs. Here the CDR3 reads CASSPGLVSTDTQYF. In DNA form, the CDR3 reads TGCGCCAGCAGCCCGGGACTAGTGAGCACAGATACGCAGTATTTT.